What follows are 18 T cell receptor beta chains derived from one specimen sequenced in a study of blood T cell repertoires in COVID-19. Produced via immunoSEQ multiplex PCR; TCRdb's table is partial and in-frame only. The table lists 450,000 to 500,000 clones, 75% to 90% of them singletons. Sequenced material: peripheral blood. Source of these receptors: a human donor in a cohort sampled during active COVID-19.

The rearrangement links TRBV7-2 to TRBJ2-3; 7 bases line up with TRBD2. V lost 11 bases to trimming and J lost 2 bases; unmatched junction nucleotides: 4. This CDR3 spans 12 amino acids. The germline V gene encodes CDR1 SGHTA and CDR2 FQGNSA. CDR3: CASWDYTDTQYF. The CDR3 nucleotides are TGTGCCTCCTGGGACTACACAGATACGCAGTATTTT.

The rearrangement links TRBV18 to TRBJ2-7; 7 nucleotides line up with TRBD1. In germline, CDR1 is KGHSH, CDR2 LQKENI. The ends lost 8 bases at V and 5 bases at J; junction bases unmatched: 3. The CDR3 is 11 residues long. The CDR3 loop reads CASRGQDEQYF. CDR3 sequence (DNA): TGTGCCAGCCGCGGACAGGACGAGCAGTACTTC.

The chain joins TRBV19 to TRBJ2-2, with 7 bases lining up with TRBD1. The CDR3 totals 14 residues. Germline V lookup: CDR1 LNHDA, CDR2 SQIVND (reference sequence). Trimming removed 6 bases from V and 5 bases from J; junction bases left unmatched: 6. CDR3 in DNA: TGTGCCAGTAGCGGGGACAGATCTACCGGGGAGCTGTTTTTT. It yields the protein CASSGDRSTGELFF.

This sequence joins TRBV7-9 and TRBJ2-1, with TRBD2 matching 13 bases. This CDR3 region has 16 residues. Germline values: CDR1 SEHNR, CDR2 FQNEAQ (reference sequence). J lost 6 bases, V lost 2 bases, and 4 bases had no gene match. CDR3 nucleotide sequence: TGTGCCAGCAGCTTAACGGGACTAGCGGGGAGCAATGAGCAGTTCTTC. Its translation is CASSLTGLAGSNEQFF.

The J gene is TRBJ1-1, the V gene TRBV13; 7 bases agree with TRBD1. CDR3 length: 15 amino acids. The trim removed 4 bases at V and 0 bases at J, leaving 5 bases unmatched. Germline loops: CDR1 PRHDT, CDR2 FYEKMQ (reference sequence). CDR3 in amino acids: CASSSLGTVNTEAFF. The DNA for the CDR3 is TGTGCCAGCAGCTCCCTCGGGACAGTGAACACTGAAGCTTTCTTT.

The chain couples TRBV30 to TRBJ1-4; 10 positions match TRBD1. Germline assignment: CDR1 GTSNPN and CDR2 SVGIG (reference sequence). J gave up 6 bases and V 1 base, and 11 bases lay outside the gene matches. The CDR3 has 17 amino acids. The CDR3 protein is CAWSEGQGIRSYEKLFF. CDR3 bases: TGTGCCTGGAGTGAGGGACAGGGGATTCGATCATATGAAAAACTGTTTTTT. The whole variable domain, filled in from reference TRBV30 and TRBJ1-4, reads SQTIHQWPATLVQPVGSPLSLECTVEGTSNPNLYWYRQAAGRGLQLLFYSVGIGQISSEVPQNLSASRPQDRQFILSSKKLLLSDSGFYLCAWSEGQGIRSYEKLFFGSGTQLSVL.

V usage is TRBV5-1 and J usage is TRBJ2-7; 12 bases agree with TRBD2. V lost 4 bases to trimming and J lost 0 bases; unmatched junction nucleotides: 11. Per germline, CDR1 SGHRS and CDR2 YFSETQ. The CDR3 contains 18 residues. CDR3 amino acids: CASSPTSGRMQGSYEQYF. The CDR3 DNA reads TGCGCCAGCAGCCCGACTAGCGGGAGAATGCAAGGCTCCTACGAGCAGTACTTC.

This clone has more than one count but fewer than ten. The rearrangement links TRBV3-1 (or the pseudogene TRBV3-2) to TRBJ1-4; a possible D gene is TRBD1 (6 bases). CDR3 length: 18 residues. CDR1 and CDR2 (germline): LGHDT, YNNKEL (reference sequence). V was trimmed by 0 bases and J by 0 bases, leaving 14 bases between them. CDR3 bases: TGTGCCAGCAGCCAAGACTGGCAGGGGTTTGCAACTAATGAAAAACTGTTTTTT. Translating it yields CASSQDWQGFATNEKLFF.

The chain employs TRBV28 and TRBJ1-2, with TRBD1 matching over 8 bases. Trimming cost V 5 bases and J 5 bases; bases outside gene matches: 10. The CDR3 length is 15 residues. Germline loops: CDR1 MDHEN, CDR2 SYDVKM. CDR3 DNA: TGTGCCAGCAGTCGTCCCACGGGGACAGGTTATGGCTACACCTTC. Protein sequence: CASSRPTGTGYGYTF.

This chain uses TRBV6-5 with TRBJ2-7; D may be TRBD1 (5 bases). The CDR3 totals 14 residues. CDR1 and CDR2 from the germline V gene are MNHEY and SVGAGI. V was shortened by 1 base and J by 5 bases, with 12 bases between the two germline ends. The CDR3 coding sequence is TGTGCCAGCAGTTACTACGACAGACGGGACGAGCAGTACTTC. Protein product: CASSYYDRRDEQYF.

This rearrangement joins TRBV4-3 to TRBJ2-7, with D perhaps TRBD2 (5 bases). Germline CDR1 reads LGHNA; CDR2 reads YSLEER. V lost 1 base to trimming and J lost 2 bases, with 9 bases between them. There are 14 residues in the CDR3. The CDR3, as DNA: TGCGCCAGCAGCCAAGGTCGGGGAGCCTACGAGCAGTACTTC. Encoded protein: CASSQGRGAYEQYF.

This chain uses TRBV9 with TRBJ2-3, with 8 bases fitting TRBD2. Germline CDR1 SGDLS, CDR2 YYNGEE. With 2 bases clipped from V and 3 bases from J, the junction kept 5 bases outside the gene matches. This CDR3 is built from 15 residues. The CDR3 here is CASSVQRERTDTQYF. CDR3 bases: TGTGCCAGCAGCGTCCAGCGGGAGCGGACAGATACGCAGTATTTT.

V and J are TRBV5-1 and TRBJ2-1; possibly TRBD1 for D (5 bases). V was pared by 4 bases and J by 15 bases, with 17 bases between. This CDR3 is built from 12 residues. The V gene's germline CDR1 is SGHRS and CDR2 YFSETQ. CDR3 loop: CASSQDSIPGFF. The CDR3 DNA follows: TGCGCCAGCAGCCAAGACAGTATACCGGGGTTCTTC.

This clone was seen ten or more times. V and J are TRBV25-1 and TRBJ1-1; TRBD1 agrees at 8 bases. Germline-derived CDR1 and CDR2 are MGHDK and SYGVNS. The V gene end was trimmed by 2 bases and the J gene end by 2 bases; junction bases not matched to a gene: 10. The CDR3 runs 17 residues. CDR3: CASSELRQGRGNTEAFF. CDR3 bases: TGTGCCAGCAGTGAACTGCGACAGGGGAGAGGAAACACTGAAGCTTTCTTT.

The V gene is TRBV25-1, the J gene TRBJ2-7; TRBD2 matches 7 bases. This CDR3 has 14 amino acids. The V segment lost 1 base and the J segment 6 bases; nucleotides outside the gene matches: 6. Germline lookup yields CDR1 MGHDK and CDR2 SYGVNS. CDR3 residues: CASSEWGGRSEQYF. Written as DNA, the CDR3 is TGTGCCAGCAGTGAATGGGGCGGGAGAAGCGAGCAGTACTTC.

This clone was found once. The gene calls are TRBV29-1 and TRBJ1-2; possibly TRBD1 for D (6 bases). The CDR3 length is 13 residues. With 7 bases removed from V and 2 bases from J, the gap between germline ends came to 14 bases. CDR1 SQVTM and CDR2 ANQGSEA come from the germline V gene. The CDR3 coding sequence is TGCAGCGCTACGGACAGCGCGAACTATGGCTACACCTTC. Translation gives CSATDSANYGYTF.

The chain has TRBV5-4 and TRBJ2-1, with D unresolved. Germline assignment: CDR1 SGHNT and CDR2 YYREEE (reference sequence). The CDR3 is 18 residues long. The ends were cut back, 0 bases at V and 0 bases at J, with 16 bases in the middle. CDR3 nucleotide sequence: TGTGCCAGCAGCTTGGCCGGTAAGAAATACCGCTCCTACAATGAGCAGTTCTTC. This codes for CASSLAGKKYRSYNEQFF. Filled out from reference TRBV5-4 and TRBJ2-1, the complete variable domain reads ETGVTQSPTHLIKTRGQQVTLRCSSQSGHNTVSWYQQALGQGPQFIFQYYREEENGRGNFPPRFSGLQFPNYSSELNVNALELDDSALYLCASSLAGKKYRSYNEQFFGPGTRLTVL.

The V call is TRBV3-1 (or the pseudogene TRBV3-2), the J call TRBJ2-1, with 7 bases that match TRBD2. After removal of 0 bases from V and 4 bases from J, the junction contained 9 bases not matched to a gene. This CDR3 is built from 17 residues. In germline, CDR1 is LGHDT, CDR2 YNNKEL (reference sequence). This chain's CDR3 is CASSQDQSSGYYNEQFF. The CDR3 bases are TGTGCCAGCAGCCAAGATCAGTCTAGCGGCTATTACAATGAGCAGTTCTTC.